One and the same sample provided the 29 T cell receptor beta chains below, sequenced in a study of cytomegalovirus exposure and HLA in healthy donors. The study ran its PCR with 60 Vbeta and 13 Jbeta primers. The protocol was immunoSEQ multiplex PCR, while the TCRdb copy is restricted to in-frame clones and leaves out a portion. The data show 160,000 or so clones, approximately 80% seen once. The sequenced material came from PBMCs. The receptors originated from a man under 40 in good health and CMV-seronegative.

Comment on this clone: An end of the junction differs from the germline gene, which may be a read error. This chain joins TRBV7-9 and TRBJ2-7, with TRBD1 identical over 10 bases. The CDR3 is 16 residues long. The germline CDR1 and CDR2 sequences are SEHNR and FQNEAQ (reference sequence). DNA for the CDR3: TGTTCCAGCAGCTTAGGGGACAGGGGTTCCTACTACGAGCAGTACTTC. Encoded protein: CSSSLGDRGSYYEQYF.

V and J are TRBV21-1 and TRBJ2-7; TRBD1, the table's D call, was not compared with the DNA. TRBV21-1 is given as a pseudogene. This CDR3 comprises 12 residues. CDR3 nucleotide sequence: TGTGCCAGCACCTATGAACAGAACGAGCAGTACTTC. Encoded protein: CASTYEQNEQYF.

CDR3: CASSSTQGSGELFF. CDR3 nucleotide sequence: TGTGCCAGCAGTTCCACACAGGGAAGCGGGGAGCTGTTTTTT. The chain links TRBV27 to TRBJ2-2, with D tentatively TRBD1 (6 bases). CDR3 length equals 14 residues. The germline V gene encodes CDR1 MNHEY and CDR2 SMNVEV (reference sequence). V shed 4 bases and J shed 7 bases, with 13 bases lying between them.

This clone was detected a few times. The genes are TRBV5-1 and TRBJ2-3, with 7 nucleotides matching TRBD2. CDR3 length: 16 amino acids. The J segment lost 2 bases and the V segment lost 0 bases, leaving 6 bases of the junction unmatched. Germline values: CDR1 SGHRS, CDR2 YFSETQ. DNA for the CDR3: TGCGCCAGCAGCTTGGCAACGGGACTAACCACAGATACGCAGTATTTT. As protein: CASSLATGLTTDTQYF.

The genes are TRBV5-1 and TRBJ2-2; D is uncertain. Trimming shortened V by 4 bases and J by 6 bases, and 4 bases separated the two germline ends. This CDR3 has 11 residues. CDR1 is SGHRS, CDR2 YFSETQ, per germline. CDR3 sequence: CASSRAGELFF. The DNA for the CDR3 is TGCGCCAGCAGCCGCGCCGGGGAGCTGTTTTTT. The whole variable domain, filled in from reference TRBV5-1 and TRBJ2-2, reads KAGVTQTPRYLIKTRGQQVTLSCSPISGHRSVSWYQQTPGQGLQFLFEYFSETQRNKGNFPGRFSGRQFSNSRSEMNVSTLELGDSALYLCASSRAGELFFGEGSRLTVL.

The rearrangement joins TRBV7-2 to TRBJ1-1, with D hard to call. This CDR3 has 15 residues. V was clipped by 5 bases and J by 0 bases, with 13 bases between them. Germline V gene lookup returns CDR1 SGHTA and CDR2 FQGNSA. CDR3 sequence reads: CASSAEVLMNTEAFF. The CDR3 bases are TGTGCCAGCAGCGCCGAGGTACTGATGAACACTGAAGCTTTCTTT.

This sequence joins TRBV6-4 and TRBJ2-1, with TRBD1 matching over 10 bases. CDR3 size: 14 residues. The germline V gene encodes CDR1 MRHNA and CDR2 SNTAGT. V lost 8 bases and J lost 7; bases outside the gene matches: 8. The CDR3 DNA reads as TGTGCCAGCGGCCGGGACAGGGGTTCGAATGAGCAGTTCTTC. This encodes CASGRDRGSNEQFF.

The chain recombines TRBV19 with TRBJ1-1; D is possibly TRBD1 (5 bases). Germline-derived CDR1 and CDR2 are LNHDA and SQIVND (reference sequence). Trimming stripped 5 bases from V and 3 bases from J, with 19 bases between. This CDR3 contains 16 residues. The CDR3 region has the DNA TGTGCCAGTAGTCCCGGGGGGTTCGTGCGGGACACTGAAGCTTTCTTT. Translating gives CASSPGGFVRDTEAFF.

This rearrangement joins TRBV7-9 to TRBJ2-5; D is ambiguous. The V end was cut by 5 bases, the J end by 1 base, with 11 bases between. This CDR3 contains 14 residues. Looked up from germline, CDR1 is SEHNR and CDR2 is FQNEAQ (reference sequence). CDR3 DNA: TGTGCCAGCAGCCCCGTCCGGTCCCAAGAGACCCAGTACTTC. Its protein is CASSPVRSQETQYF.

Comments on this clone: This specimen includes other DNA sequences encoding the same CDR3. V usage is TRBV7-3 and J usage is TRBJ1-2, with 8 positions matching TRBD1. The germline V gene encodes CDR1 SGHTA and CDR2 FQGTGA. Trimming at V came to 2 bases and at J to 5 bases, leaving 1 base not matched to a gene. The CDR3 spans 13 residues. The CDR3 is CASSLRQGYGYTF. The CDR3 DNA follows: TGTGCCAGCAGCTTACGACAGGGGTATGGCTACACCTTC. Full variable domain (missing parts from reference TRBV7-3 and TRBJ1-2): GAGVSQTPSNKVTEKGKYVELRCDPISGHTALYWYRQSLGQGPEFLIYFQGTGAADDSGLPNDRFFAVRPEGSVSTLKIQRTERGDSAVYLCASSLRQGYGYTFGSGTRLTVV.

This clone appeared a few times. V usage is TRBV19 and J usage is TRBJ1-5, with 7 bases matching TRBD1. After removal of 3 bases from V and 2 bases from J, the junction contained 1 base not matched to a gene. CDR1 and CDR2 from the germline V gene are LNHDA and SQIVND (reference sequence). The CDR3 spans 14 residues. The chain's CDR3 is CASSIDRGNQPQHF. In nucleotides, the CDR3 is TGTGCCAGTAGTATTGACAGGGGCAATCAGCCCCAGCATTTT.

Remarks on this clone: In this CDR3 the conserved last residue, phenylalanine or tryptophan, is missing, so a read error is likely. The J gene is TRBJ1-2, the V gene TRBV5-5, with 8 bases aligning to TRBD1. The CDR3 loop spans 15 amino acids. Germline CDR1 reads SGHKS; CDR2 reads YYEKEE (reference sequence). The junction had 13 bases not matched to a gene; V was cut back by 5 bases and J by 7 bases. CDR3 sequence reads: CASSSQTGAAFGYTL. The CDR3 coding sequence is TGTGCCAGCAGTTCCCAGACAGGGGCCGCGTTTGGCTACACCCTC.

This chain connects TRBV28 to TRBJ1-1; possible D gene TRBD1, 6 bases. Trimming took 2 bases from V and 8 from J, leaving 9 bases between them. Germline values: CDR1 MDHEN, CDR2 SYDVKM. The CDR3 length is 12 residues. The CDR3 DNA reads as TGTGCCAGCAGTTTACGTGGGGGCGAAGCTTTCTTT. The encoded protein is CASSLRGGEAFF.

The chain carries TRBV30 and TRBJ1-2, with TRBD1 as a possible D gene (5 bases). The ends were cut back, 4 bases at V and 8 bases at J, with 14 bases in the middle. Germline V gene sequence: CDR1 GTSNPN, CDR2 SVGIG (reference sequence). The CDR3 runs to 12 residues. DNA for the CDR3: TGTGCCTGGATGGGGGGGTTGGGGGGCTACACCTTC. Amino acids: CAWMGGLGGYTF.

In its sample, this clone was seen once. The rearrangement joins TRBV30 to TRBJ2-5, with 11 bases fitting TRBD2. Germline V gene lookup returns CDR1 GTSNPN and CDR2 SVGIG (reference sequence). The CDR3 contains 14 residues. V shed 1 base and J 4 bases; nucleotides not matched to a gene: 2. In DNA form, the CDR3 reads TGTGCCTGGAGTGGGCTAGCGGGAGGAGAGACCCAGTACTTC. As protein: CAWSGLAGGETQYF.

This clone appeared a single time. The chain employs TRBV28 and TRBJ2-7, with TRBD1 as a possible D gene (5 bases). Germline-derived CDR1 and CDR2 are MDHEN and SYDVKM. Trimming shortened V by 4 bases and J by 4 bases, and 17 bases separated the two germline ends. CDR3 length: 15 amino acids. The CDR3 protein is CASSSPPQTAYEQYF. CDR3 nucleotides: TGTGCCAGCAGTTCGCCTCCTCAGACAGCGTACGAGCAGTACTTC.

The chain uses TRBV7-8 and TRBJ2-7, with D unresolved. In germline, CDR1 is SGHVS, CDR2 FQNEAQ. V dropped 3 bases and J dropped 4 bases, with 13 bases sitting between them. The CDR3 loop spans 14 amino acids. CDR3 protein: CASSFVGASYEQYF. The CDR3 DNA reads TGTGCCAGCAGCTTCGTGGGCGCGTCATACGAGCAGTACTTC.

The chain combines TRBV2 with TRBJ1-2; 12 nucleotides agree with TRBD1. With V trimmed by 6 bases and J by 1 base, 9 bases remained unmatched. The CDR3 length is 17 residues. The germline gives CDR1 SNHLY, CDR2 FYNNEI. In DNA, the CDR3 is TGTGCCAGCAGCCGAGGGACAGGGGGCGCGCGTAACTATGGCTACACCTTC. It encodes CASSRGTGGARNYGYTF.

The rearrangement uses TRBV10-3 and TRBJ1-1; D unresolved. Germline CDR1 is ENHRY and CDR2 is SYGVKD. CDR3 size: 14 residues. Deletions cut 3 bases from V and 0 bases from J, with 8 bases between. The CDR3 region has the DNA TGTGCCATCAGTGAAGCAGACTTGAACACTGAAGCTTTCTTT. This codes for CAISEADLNTEAFF.

This clone was detected once. The chain recombines TRBV4-1 with TRBJ2-7; 10 bases are a match to TRBD1. Germline V gene data show CDR1 as MGHRA and CDR2 as YSYEKL. The CDR3 has 16 amino acids. J gave up 4 bases and V 0 bases, and 6 bases lay outside the gene matches. CDR3 nucleotide sequence: TGCGCCAGCAGCCAAGATCCGAGACAGGGGGCTTACGAGCAGTACTTC. Amino acid sequence: CASSQDPRQGAYEQYF.

The J gene is TRBJ1-2, the V gene TRBV27; maybe TRBD1 (5 bases). Trimming shortened V by 2 bases and J by 3 bases, and 7 bases separated the two germline ends. Germline V CDR1 and CDR2: MNHEY, SMNVEV (reference sequence). This CDR3 spans 13 amino acids. The CDR3 DNA reads TGTGCCAGCAGTTTAATAGGGGACTATGGCTACACCTTC. Amino acids: CASSLIGDYGYTF.

The V call is TRBV21-1, the J call TRBJ1-5; the tabulated D call, TRBD1, remains unverified against the DNA. TRBV21-1 is tagged as a pseudogene. The CDR3 totals 12 residues. In nucleotides, the CDR3 is TGTGCCAGCAGCCCCCAGGAAGGGCCCCAGCATTTT. This translates into CASSPQEGPQHF.

This clone was recorded only once. V is TRBV19 and J is TRBJ2-5; D perhaps matches TRBD2 (5 bases). V was shortened by 4 bases and J by 5 bases, with 14 bases between the two germline ends. The CDR3 contains 14 residues. Germline assignment: CDR1 LNHDA and CDR2 SQIVND (reference sequence). The CDR3 region has the DNA TGTGCCAGTAGTACCGGGAATGAGCCTGAGACCCAGTACTTC. It is translated as CASSTGNEPETQYF.

This clone has a handful of counts. The chain has TRBV6-5 and TRBJ1-5, with D possibly matching TRBD1 (5 bases). V gave up 7 bases and J gave up 3 bases, with 7 bases separating them. From germline, CDR1 is MNHEY and CDR2 SVGAGI. The CDR3 sequence is 12 residues long. The chain's CDR3 is CASKGVNQPQHF. CDR3 in DNA: TGTGCCAGCAAAGGGGTCAATCAGCCCCAGCATTTT.

The rearrangement links TRBV30 to TRBJ1-1, with D maybe TRBD1 (6 bases). This CDR3 region has 12 residues. V was shortened by 3 bases and J by 4 bases, with 9 bases between the two germline ends. Germline-derived CDR1 and CDR2 are GTSNPN and SVGIG (reference sequence). In DNA, the CDR3 is TGTGCCTGGAGGAGAGGGGGCACTGAAGCTTTCTTT. This encodes CAWRRGGTEAFF.

The chain links TRBV6-5 to TRBJ2-7, with D possibly being TRBD1 (5 bases). CDR1 and CDR2 from the germline V gene are MNHEY and SVGAGI. V was clipped by 3 bases and J by 4 bases, with 13 bases between them. This CDR3 is built from 14 residues. As DNA, the CDR3 is TGTGCCAGCAGTTATTCAGGGCCTGCTTACGAGCAGTACTTC. Residues: CASSYSGPAYEQYF.

This chain uses TRBV28 with TRBJ2-2, with D possibly being TRBD1 (5 bases). This CDR3 spans 16 amino acids. CDR1 is MDHEN, CDR2 SYDVKM, per germline. The germline V and J ends were trimmed by 2 bases and 1 base, with 11 bases remaining between them. The CDR3 region is CASSLMQGLNTGELFF. CDR3 nucleotide sequence: TGTGCCAGCAGTTTAATGCAGGGATTGAACACCGGGGAGCTGTTTTTT.

This clone was detected once. The chain employs TRBV6-5 and TRBJ2-7; no clear D gene. The V gene lost 2 bases and the J gene lost 2 bases, with 10 bases spanning the gap. The germline V gene encodes CDR1 MNHEY and CDR2 SVGAGI. The length of the CDR3 is 14 residues. The CDR3: CASSYDRSAYEQYF. In DNA form, the CDR3 reads TGTGCCAGCAGTTACGATCGTTCAGCCTACGAGCAGTACTTC.

The chain combines TRBV21-1 with TRBJ1-2; TRBD1, the table's D call, was not compared with the DNA. TRBV21-1 is shown as a pseudogene. The CDR3 loop spans 14 amino acids. The CDR3 DNA follows: TGTGCCAGCAGCAAAGTGTTAGGGGCGGATGGCTACACCTTC. Its protein is CASSKVLGADGYTF.